What follows are 10 T cell receptor beta chains derived from one specimen sequenced in a study of blood T cell repertoires in COVID-19. Method: immunoSEQ multiplex PCR; TCRdb's copy keeps in-frame clones and lacks some. The data contain roughly 380,000 clones, roughly nine tenths of them singletons. The sequencing sample was made of peripheral blood. The receptors were sampled from a woman aged 55-75 years with COVID-19, enrolled during active disease.

Details on this clone: The junction departs from the called germline gene at one end, perhaps through a read error. The chain has TRBV18 and TRBJ2-6; D unresolved. This CDR3 spans 14 amino acids. Germline lookup yields CDR1 KGHSH and CDR2 LQKENI. As DNA, the CDR3 is TGTGCCAGCTCACCACAAGCTGGTGCCAACGTCCTGACTTTC. Protein product: CASSPQAGANVLTF.

This chain connects TRBV4-1 to TRBJ1-3; weak D call: TRBD1 (6 bases). The germline CDR1 and CDR2 sequences are MGHRA and YSYEKL. V was shortened by 4 bases and J by 2 bases, with 18 bases between the two germline ends. The CDR3 covers 17 residues. The CDR3 here is CASSRQTGALPGNTIYF. The CDR3 coding sequence is TGCGCCAGCAGCCGCCAGACAGGAGCCTTACCTGGAAACACCATATATTTT.

The V call is TRBV4-1, the J call TRBJ2-2, with D tentatively TRBD1 (5 bases). Germline CDR1 reads MGHRA; CDR2 reads YSYEKL. This CDR3 region has 15 residues. The V end was cut by 4 bases, the J end by 4 bases, with 13 bases between. CDR3 residues: CASSPRGRGTGELFF. CDR3 bases: TGCGCCAGCAGCCCACGTGGAAGGGGCACCGGGGAGCTGTTTTTT.

V gene TRBV10-3 combines with J gene TRBJ2-7; 8 bases match TRBD1. The CDR3 length is 18 residues. J lost 2 bases, V lost 11 bases, and 23 bases had no gene match. From germline, CDR1 is ENHRY and CDR2 SYGVKD. DNA of the CDR3: TGTGCCCCCAGAGGCCCGGGACAGGAAACCTTACCCACCTACGAGCAGTACTTC. Protein product: CAPRGPGQETLPTYEQYF.

The chain recombines TRBV5-5 with TRBJ2-2; TRBD2 is a possible D gene (6 bases). The CDR3 covers 14 residues. Per germline, CDR1 SGHKS and CDR2 YYEKEE (reference sequence). Between the trimmed V and J ends, which lost 0 bases and 5 bases, there was a span of 8 bases. The CDR3 protein is CASSLAGVTGELFF. As DNA, the CDR3 is TGTGCCAGCAGCTTGGCGGGGGTTACCGGGGAGCTGTTTTTT.

In its sample, this clone was seen once. The chain has TRBV6-6 and TRBJ2-5; 8 bases map to TRBD1. The CDR3 spans 13 residues. Germline V gene data show CDR1 as MNHNY and CDR2 as SVGAGI (reference sequence). With 6 bases clipped from V and 9 bases from J, the junction kept 9 bases outside the gene matches. CDR3: CASRTTGEKAQYF. CDR3 nucleotide sequence: TGTGCCAGCAGAACGACAGGGGAGAAGGCCCAGTACTTC.

CDR3 in amino acids: CASSLYRGYEQFF. Written as DNA, the CDR3 is TGTGCCAGCAGCCTGTACAGGGGATATGAGCAGTTCTTC. The J gene is TRBJ2-1, the V gene TRBV7-2; 7 bases agree with TRBD1. Germline loops: CDR1 SGHTA, CDR2 FQGNSA. V lost 5 bases, J lost 8 bases, and 6 bases stayed unmatched. CDR3 length: 13 residues.

Here the CDR3 reads CASSFRGAFSSEAFF. CDR3 DNA: TGTGCCAGCAGCTTCCGGGGGGCATTTTCTTCTGAAGCTTTCTTT. The V and J genes are TRBV5-5 and TRBJ1-1, with a tentative D call TRBD1 (6 bases). The germline V gene encodes CDR1 SGHKS and CDR2 YYEKEE (reference sequence). V was trimmed by 2 bases and J by 6 bases, leaving 17 bases between them. There are 15 residues in the CDR3.

This chain uses TRBV19 with TRBJ1-1, with 7 bases matching TRBD1. There are 16 residues in the CDR3. Germline CDR1 and CDR2: LNHDA and SQIVND (reference sequence). Trimming at V came to 4 bases and at J to 2 bases, leaving 10 bases not matched to a gene. As DNA, the CDR3 is TGTGCCAGTAGTAGGACAGGCAAACACACAAACACTGAAGCTTTCTTT. This translates into CASSRTGKHTNTEAFF.

Comment on this clone: At one boundary the junction diverges from the germline segment, which might be a read error. The chain uses TRBV2 and TRBJ1-2; 11 nucleotides match TRBD1. The germline V gene has CDR1 SNHLY and CDR2 FYNNEI. The CDR3 extends over 13 amino acids. The CDR3 protein is CASMGGGQGAPIF. DNA of the CDR3: TGTGCCAGCATGGGTGGAGGACAGGGGGCTCCAATCTTC.